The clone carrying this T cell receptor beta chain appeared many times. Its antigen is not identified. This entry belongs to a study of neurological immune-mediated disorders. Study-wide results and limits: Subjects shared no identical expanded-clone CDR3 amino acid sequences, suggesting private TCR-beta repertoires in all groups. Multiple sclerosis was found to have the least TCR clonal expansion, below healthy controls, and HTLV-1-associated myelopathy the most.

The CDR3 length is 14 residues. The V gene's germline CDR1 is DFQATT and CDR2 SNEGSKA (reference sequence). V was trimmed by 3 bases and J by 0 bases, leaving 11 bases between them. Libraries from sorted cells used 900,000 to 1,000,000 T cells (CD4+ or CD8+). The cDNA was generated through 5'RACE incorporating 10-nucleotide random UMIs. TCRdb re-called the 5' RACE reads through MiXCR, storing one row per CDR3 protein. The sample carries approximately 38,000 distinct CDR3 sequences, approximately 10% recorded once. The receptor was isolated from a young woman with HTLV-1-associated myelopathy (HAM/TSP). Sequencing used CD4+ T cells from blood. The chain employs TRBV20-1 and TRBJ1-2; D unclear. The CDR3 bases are TGCAGTGCTAGCCCGTCTTCGGCTAACTATGGCTACACCTTC. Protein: CSASPSSANYGYTF.